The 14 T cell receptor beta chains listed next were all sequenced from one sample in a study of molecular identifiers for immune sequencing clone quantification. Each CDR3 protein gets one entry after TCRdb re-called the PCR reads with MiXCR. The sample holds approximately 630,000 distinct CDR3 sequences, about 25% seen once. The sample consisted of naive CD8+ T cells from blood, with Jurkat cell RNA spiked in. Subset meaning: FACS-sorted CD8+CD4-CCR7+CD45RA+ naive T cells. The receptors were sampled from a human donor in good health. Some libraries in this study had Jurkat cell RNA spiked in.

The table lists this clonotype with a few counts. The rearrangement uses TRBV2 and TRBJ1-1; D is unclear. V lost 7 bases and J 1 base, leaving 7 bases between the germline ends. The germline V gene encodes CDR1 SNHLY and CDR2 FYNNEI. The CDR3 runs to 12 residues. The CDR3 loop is CASTAANTEAFF. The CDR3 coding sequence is TGTGCCAGCACCGCAGCGAACACTGAAGCTTTCTTT.

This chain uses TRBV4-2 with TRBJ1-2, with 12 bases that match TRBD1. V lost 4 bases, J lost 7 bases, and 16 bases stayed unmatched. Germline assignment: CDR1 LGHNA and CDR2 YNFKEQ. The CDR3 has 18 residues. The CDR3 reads CASSRTQGGGQGAFGYTF. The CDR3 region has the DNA TGTGCCAGCAGCCGCACACAGGGAGGGGGACAGGGGGCGTTTGGCTACACCTTC.

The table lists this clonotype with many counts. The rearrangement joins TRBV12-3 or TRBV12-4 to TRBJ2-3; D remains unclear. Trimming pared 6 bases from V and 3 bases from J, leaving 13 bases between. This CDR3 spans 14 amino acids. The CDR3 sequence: CASRPPRVTDTQYF. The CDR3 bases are TGTGCCAGCAGGCCCCCCCGGGTAACAGATACGCAGTATTTT.

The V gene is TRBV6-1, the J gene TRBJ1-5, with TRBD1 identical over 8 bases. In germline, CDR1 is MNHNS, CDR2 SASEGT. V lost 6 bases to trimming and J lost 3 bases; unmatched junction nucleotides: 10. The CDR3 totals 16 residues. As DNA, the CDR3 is TGTGCCAGCAGAATTTGGACAGGGTCAAACAATCAGCCCCAGCATTTT. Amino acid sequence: CASRIWTGSNNQPQHF.

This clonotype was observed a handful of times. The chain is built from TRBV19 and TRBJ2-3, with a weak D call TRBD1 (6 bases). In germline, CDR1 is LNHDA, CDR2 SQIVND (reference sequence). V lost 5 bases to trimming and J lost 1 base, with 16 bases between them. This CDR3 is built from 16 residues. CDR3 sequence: CASSLRVGARTDTQYF. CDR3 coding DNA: TGTGCCAGTAGTCTTCGTGTGGGGGCCCGCACAGATACGCAGTATTTT.

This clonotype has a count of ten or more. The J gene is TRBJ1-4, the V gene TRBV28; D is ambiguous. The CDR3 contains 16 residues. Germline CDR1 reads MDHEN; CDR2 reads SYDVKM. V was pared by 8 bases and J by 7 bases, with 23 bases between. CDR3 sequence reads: CASRPVVPQGREKLFF. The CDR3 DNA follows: TGTGCCAGCCGTCCCGTCGTCCCCCAAGGTCGTGAAAAACTGTTTTTT.

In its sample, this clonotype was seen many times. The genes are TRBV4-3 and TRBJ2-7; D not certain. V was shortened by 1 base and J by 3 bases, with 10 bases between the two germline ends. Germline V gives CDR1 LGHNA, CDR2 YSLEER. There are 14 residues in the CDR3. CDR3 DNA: TGCGCCAGCAGCCAAGGGGCCGGCGGCTACGAGCAGTACTTC. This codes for CASSQGAGGYEQYF.

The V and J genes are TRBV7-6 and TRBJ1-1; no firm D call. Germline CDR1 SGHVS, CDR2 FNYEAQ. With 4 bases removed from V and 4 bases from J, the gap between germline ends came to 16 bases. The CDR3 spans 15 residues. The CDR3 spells CASSSTISGGTEAFF. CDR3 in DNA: TGTGCCAGCAGCTCAACTATAAGCGGAGGCACTGAAGCTTTCTTT.

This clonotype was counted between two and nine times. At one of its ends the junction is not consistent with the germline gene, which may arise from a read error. CDR3 nucleotides: TGTGCCAACAGCCAAGTTGTGGGAACAGTTTACACTGAAGCTTTCTTT. Translated, it gives CANSQVVGTVYTEAFF. The V call is TRBV14, the J call TRBJ1-1, with D unresolved. CDR1 and CDR2 (germline): SGHDN, FVKESK. The CDR3 loop spans 16 amino acids.

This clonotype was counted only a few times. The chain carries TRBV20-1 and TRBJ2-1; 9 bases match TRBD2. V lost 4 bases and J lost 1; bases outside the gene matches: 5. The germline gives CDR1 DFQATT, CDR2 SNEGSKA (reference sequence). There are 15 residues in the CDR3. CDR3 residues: CSATHSGSSYNEQFF. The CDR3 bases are TGCAGTGCTACGCATAGCGGGAGTTCCTACAATGAGCAGTTCTTC.

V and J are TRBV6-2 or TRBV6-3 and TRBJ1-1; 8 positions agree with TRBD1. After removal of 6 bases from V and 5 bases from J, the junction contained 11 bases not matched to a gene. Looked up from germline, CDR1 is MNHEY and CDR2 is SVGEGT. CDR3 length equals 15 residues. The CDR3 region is CASSPNTGGRTEAFF. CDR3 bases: TGTGCCAGCAGCCCAAACACAGGGGGTCGGACTGAAGCTTTCTTT.

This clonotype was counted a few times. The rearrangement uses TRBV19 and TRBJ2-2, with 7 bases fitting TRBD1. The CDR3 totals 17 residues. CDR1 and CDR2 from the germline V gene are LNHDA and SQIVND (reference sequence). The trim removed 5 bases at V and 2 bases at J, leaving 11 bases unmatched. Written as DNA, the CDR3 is TGTGCCAGTAGTTCAGGGACAGTAAAAATTAACACCGGGGAGCTGTTTTTT. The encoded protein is CASSSGTVKINTGELFF.

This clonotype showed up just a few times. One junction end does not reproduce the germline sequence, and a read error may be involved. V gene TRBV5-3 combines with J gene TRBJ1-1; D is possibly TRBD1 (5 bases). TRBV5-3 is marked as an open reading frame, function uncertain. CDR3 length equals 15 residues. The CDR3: CASSLRGERNTEAFF. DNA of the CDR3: TGTGCCAGCAGCTTGAGAGGGGAGCGGAACACTGAAGCTTTCTTT.

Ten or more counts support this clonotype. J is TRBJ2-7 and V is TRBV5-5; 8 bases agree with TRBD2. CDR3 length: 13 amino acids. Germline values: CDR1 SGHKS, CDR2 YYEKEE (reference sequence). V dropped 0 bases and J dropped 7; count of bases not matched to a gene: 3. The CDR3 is CASSLVGREEQYF. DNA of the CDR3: TGTGCCAGCAGCTTGGTCGGGAGGGAAGAGCAGTACTTC.